This T cell receptor beta chain comes out of a study of blood T cell repertoires in COVID-19. Looking at the study overall: Acute and convalescent COVID-19 specimens originated in the United States, Italy and Spain. PBMCs, B-cell-depleted T cells, or T cells provided the cDNA or gDNA that made up the material.

Per the original data handling: Researchers report that nucleated cell counts were estimated from reference gene primer amplification. Here immunoSEQ multiplex PCR was the method, and the copy in TCRdb shows in-frame clones only, minus some. D and trimming come from the DNA, and the V and J calls and clone size come from that table. The data show under 170,000 clones, with 80% to 90% seen just once and roughly 3.4% held by the top ten. CDR1 and CDR2 (germline): MNHEY, SMNVEV (reference sequence). Trimming at V came to 5 bases and at J to 4 bases, leaving 11 bases not matched to a gene. The CDR3 loop spans 16 amino acids.

Sequencing was carried out using peripheral blood. The receptor was isolated from a man aged 70-80 years with acute or convalescent COVID-19. The chain uses TRBV27 and TRBJ2-7, with 10 nucleotides matching TRBD1. This chain's CDR3 is CASSLTGGLSLYEQYF. In DNA, the CDR3 is TGTGCCAGCAGTCTGACAGGGGGCCTCTCCCTTTACGAGCAGTACTTC.